The sequence of this T cell receptor beta chain was determined in a study of cytomegalovirus exposure and HLA in healthy donors (dated by TCRdb to about 2017). Some background on the complete study: According to an earlier analysis of 550 to 750 of the donors, 200 million or so T cells yielded 117 million unique TCR beta sequences and 250 to 350 Gb of sequence data. Class I and class II HLA loci were covered by the typing at four-digit resolution. All discovery cohort repertoires had been generated using a single sequencing platform. On average, roughly 250,000 unique TCR beta nucleotide sequences were sequenced per donor among 350 to 400 genotyped donors of the cohort, with 15% to 20% of those sequences being non-productive. Five DR-DQ haplotypes were handled as single units for association and clustering, since linkage in the cohort was strong. The genetic ancestry cluster associated with self-reported Caucasian donors included around 76% of the roughly 400 genotyped donors. Typing coverage varied by locus: about 620-630 donors for A, B, C, DRB1 and DQB1; 522 for DQA1; more than 600 for DPA1; 450 to 480 for DPB1. To decide whether each TCR beta V gene segment behaved as functional or pseudogenic, an earlier analysis of nearly 600 of the donors relied on high-throughput TCR beta sequencing. Donor age, sex, ethnicity and CMV serostatus were collected together with the repertoire data. In the later analysis, no new phenotypic data were used to find candidate immune exposures; instead, reliance was placed on TCR beta sequences and their occurrence across donors. An early release covering roughly 600 HLA-typed donors comprised about 300 gigabases of sequencing data and approximately 85 million unique TCR sequences. The study combined high-throughput TCR immunosequencing, statistical association of individual TCRs with disease status, and machine learning to predict cytomegalovirus infection status. In a later analysis, previously published TCR beta repertoires from 550 to 750 donors were re-analyzed and high-resolution HLA genotyping was added so that TCR occurrence patterns could be studied. Besides the first cohort of about 730 subjects, a separate validation cohort made up of some 110 different subjects was used. The study aimed to test whether signatures of past pathogen exposure could be identified by cataloging public T cell receptors. Using immunosequencing, the study profiled T cell repertoires from around 670 subjects and related those repertoires to cytomegalovirus serostatus. Genome-wide SNP genotypes for about 65% of the roughly 670 donors were used in a later genetic analysis, which treated that subset as a discovery cohort.

The junction carries 16 bases between V and J, which are trimmed by 5 bases and 1 base respectively. The CDR3 runs 16 residues from the cysteine to the phenylalanine. Only the CDR3 part of the read is kept: 48 bases, read in frame from the first base. As encoded in the germline V gene, CDR1 is MDHEN while CDR2 is SYDVKM. The cohort was made up of around 720 healthy bone marrow donors. Cohort members were all nominally healthy when sampled, although unrecorded immune exposures were likely present. The donor was CMV seronegative and was included in the group of around 320 seronegative cohort members. Each donor provided a peripheral blood sample, and peripheral blood mononuclear cells were used for TCR beta sequencing. The Qiagen DNeasy Blood Extraction Kit was used to extract genomic DNA from the blood cell samples. Study-wide conclusions, independent of this receptor: In an earlier analysis of fewer than 750 of the donors, most TCR beta V segments were observed in productive rearrangements about 87% or about 30% of the time, broadly matching IMGT annotations. Immune exposure information for the cohort was limited to CMV serostatus. HLA typing was unavailable for some donors at each locus, so association tests used only the typed subset. The classifier was reported to diagnose cytomegalovirus status with high specificity and sensitivity in both the original cohort and the validation cohort. Some IMGT-functional V segments, including TRBV6-2 and TRBV6-3, could not be distinguished by the 87-base-pair reads and were therefore excluded. Assigning TCR associations to individual alleles was difficult when HLA alleles, especially DR and DQ, strongly co-occurred. According to a later analysis, most CMV-associated TCR beta chains appeared to be HLA-restricted, and the HLA associations seemed to be driven largely by CMV exposure. An association between a missense DCLRE1C variant and V-gene and J-gene trimming of TCR beta chains was found in a later genetic analysis and replicated in an independent cohort. A later analysis found that HLA-associated TCR beta chains were more clonally expanded and had lower generation probabilities than equally common non-associated chains. The earlier analysis of approximately 590 of the donors excluded seventeen rarely observed V segments, including chromosome 9 orphons, because counts were too low. According to a later genetic analysis, donors in an Asian-associated ancestry cluster had fewer N-insertions in productive TCRs than the roughly 700-donor mean. Several of the top co-occurrence clusters appeared to be linked to parvovirus B19, influenza, CMV and Epstein-Barr virus, according to a later analysis. In vitro tests confirmed that a few of the cytomegalovirus-associated TCR beta chains recognize cytomegalovirus antigens. The presence/absence analyses assumed that sequencing depth was roughly uniform across donors, and that assumption may not be true. While some public TCRs were present in many individuals, most TCR sequences turned up only very rarely across donors. In this cohort, only TCR beta chains were sequenced, and detectable features were limited by the absence of alpha or paired-chain data. Specific HLA alleles were associated with about 17,000 TCR beta sequences at a false discovery rate of 0.05 in a later analysis. In a later analysis, the rate of TCR association differed among HLA loci, with DRB1 alleles having the most associated TCRs and HLA-C alleles having the fewest. Linkage disequilibrium might explain the correlated functional status among segregating V segments, but an unknown experimental factor could not be excluded. The authors suggested that the approach could potentially be extended to other disease states and immunological phenotypes. A group of highly shared sequence variants was considered likely to be a technical artifact of the sequencing pipeline. A further reported finding was that TCR beta sequences accurately predicted the HLA-A and HLA-B alleles for most subjects in the first cohort. In the study, 150 to 200 TCR beta chains were listed as associated with cytomegalovirus.

To prepare the library, the immunoSEQ multiplex PCR assay was applied. For the multiplex PCR, a mixture combining 60 forward primers for TCR Vbeta segments and 13 reverse primers for TCR Jbeta segments was used. A multiplex PCR assay on genomic DNA amplified the CDR3 region of rearranged TCR beta genes. The Illumina HiSeq System was used to sequence the amplified TCR beta libraries as 87-base-pair reads. The paper's data handling went like this. In a later analysis, 80 million or so unique TCR beta chains were counted across the 650 to 700 repertoires, and roughly 11 million of these chains were shared by at least two donors. Raw reads were error-corrected and collapsed into unique sequences by a nearest-neighbor algorithm in which closely related sequences were merged to remove PCR and sequencing errors. To assign V, D and J gene segments, CDR3 sequences were aligned to IMGT reference sequences. For a sequence to be retained, at least a six-nucleotide match to both a V gene segment and a J gene segment was required. A rearrangement counted as productive if the CDR3 had no stop codons and remained in frame with V and J, and every other rearrangement counted as non-productive. CDR3 was defined by IMGT convention, running from the second conserved V-encoded cysteine to the conserved J-encoded phenylalanine. Sequences without an unambiguous match to a single V gene segment were excluded from the earlier analysis of 450 to 650 of the donors. An earlier analysis of a few hundred of the donors classified V segments as functional when productive rearrangements were above 56.7% and as segregating when the standard deviation between donors was above 5%. A statistical classification framework was built to diagnose cytomegalovirus status from the catalog of TCR beta chain sequences. In a later analysis, V and J genes were assigned by comparing TCR nucleotide sequences against IMGT/GENE-DB human TR gene sequences. In a later analysis, CDR3 sequences and most-parsimonious VDJ recombination scenarios were assigned using the TCRdist pipeline. In a later analysis, each TCR beta chain was defined by its CDR3 amino acid sequence together with its V-gene family, and reads without a unique V-gene family were excluded. A later analysis removed 550 to 650 highly shared, low-generation-probability nucleotide sequences to deal with suspected cross-contamination and a sequencing artifact. A later analysis calculated a clonal expansion index for each public chain from normalized within-repertoire ranks of inferred template counts. Generation probabilities in a later analysis came from a VDJ recombination model fitted to out-of-frame rearrangements, and those results were checked against IGoR. Hypergeometric tests were used in a later analysis to score TCR-TCR, TCR-HLA and TCR-CMV co-occurrence, with a repertoire-size bias correction applied to the TCR pairs. A later analysis estimated false discovery rates by permuting HLA or CMV assignments 20 times. A later analysis grouped co-occurring TCRs with DBSCAN, adding TCRdist sequence similarity when clustering within HLA-allele-positive subsets. Repertoires with fewer than 30,000 or more than 120,000 public chains were left out of co-occurrence clustering, as were a handful of repertoires with anomalous nucleotide sharing. Drawn from immuneACCESS, this table holds only the in-frame rearrangements with V and J called that TCRdb kept. Clones are partly lost; checked studies trace under half to an unresolved V gene and leave the rest unexplained. That table furnishes V, J and clone size, whereas the DNA furnished D and trimming. In all, the sample holds roughly 80,000 clones, and less than 85% of those were seen once. Roughly 2.4% of the sample rests with the top ten.

Regarding this clone: Its antigen remains undetermined. One base away there is no much larger clone; base qualities are not given.

Sequences were obtained from PBMCs. The sequence links TRBV28 to TRBJ2-3, with TRBD2 tentatively as D gene (7 bases match). This receptor was identified in a woman between 45 and 65 years old in good health and CMV-seronegative. The CDR3 amino acid sequence is: CASSPVGGRGTDTQYF. The nucleotide sequence reads as follows: TGTGCCAGCAGTCCCGTGGGGGGGCGAGGCACAGATACGCAGTATTTT.